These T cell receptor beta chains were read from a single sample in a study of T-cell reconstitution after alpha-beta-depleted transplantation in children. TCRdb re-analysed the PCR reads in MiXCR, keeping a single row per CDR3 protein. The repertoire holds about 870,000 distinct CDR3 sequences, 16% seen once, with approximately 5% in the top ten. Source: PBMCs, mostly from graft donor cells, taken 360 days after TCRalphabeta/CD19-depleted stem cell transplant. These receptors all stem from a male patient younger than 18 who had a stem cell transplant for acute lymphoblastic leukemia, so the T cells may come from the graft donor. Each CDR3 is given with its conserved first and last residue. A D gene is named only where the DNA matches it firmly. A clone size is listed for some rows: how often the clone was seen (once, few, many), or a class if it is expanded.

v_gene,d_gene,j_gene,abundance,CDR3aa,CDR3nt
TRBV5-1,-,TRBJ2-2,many,CASSSSGELFF,TGCGCCAGCAGCAGCTCCGGGGAGCTGTTTTTT
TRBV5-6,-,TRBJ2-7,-,CASSLTFPGLEQYF,TGTGCCAGCAGCTTGACGTTCCCTGGGCTCGAGCAGTACTTC
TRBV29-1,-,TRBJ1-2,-,CSVEGEGDNPYGYTF,TGCAGCGTTGAAGGCGAGGGGGACAACCCCTATGGCTACACCTTC
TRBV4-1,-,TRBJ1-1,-,CASSLHRVQNTEAFF,TGCGCCAGCAGCCTCCACAGGGTCCAGAACACTGAAGCTTTCTTT
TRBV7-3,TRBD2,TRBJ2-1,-,CASSFVSGREGVDEQFF,TGTGCCAGCAGCTTTGTTAGCGGGAGAGAAGGTGTGGATGAGCAGTTCTTC
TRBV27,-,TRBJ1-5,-,CASSFLDGIYSNQPQHF,TGTGCCAGCAGTTTCTTGGACGGGATTTATAGCAATCAGCCCCAGCATTTT
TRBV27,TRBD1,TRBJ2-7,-,CASSRRDSAYEQYF,TGTGCCAGCAGTCGACGGGACAGCGCCTACGAGCAGTACTTC
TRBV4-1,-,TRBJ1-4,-,CASSQVPTGPGFF,TGCGCCAGCAGCCAAGTACCCACCGGACCCGGTTTTTTT
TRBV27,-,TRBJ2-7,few,CASSPSRNSYEQYF,TGTGCCAGCAGCCCCTCCAGGAACTCCTACGAGCAGTACTTC
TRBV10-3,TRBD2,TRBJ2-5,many,CAISEWRERETQYF,TGTGCCATCAGTGAGTGGCGGGAGAGAGAGACCCAGTACTTC
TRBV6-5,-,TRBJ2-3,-,CASSYGANTDTQYF,TGTGCCAGCAGTTATGGCGCGAACACAGATACGCAGTATTTT
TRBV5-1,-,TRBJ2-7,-,CASSYFGAGYEQYF,TGCGCCAGCAGCTACTTCGGGGCAGGCTACGAGCAGTACTTC
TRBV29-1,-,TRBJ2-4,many,CSVDGGEVNIQYF,TGCAGCGTTGACGGCGGGGAAGTAAACATTCAGTACTTC
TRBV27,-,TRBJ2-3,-,CASRYRTVGTDTQYF,TGTGCCAGCAGGTACAGGACAGTTGGAACAGATACGCAGTATTTT
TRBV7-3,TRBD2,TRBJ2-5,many,CASSLRQAGEGETQYF,TGTGCCAGCAGCTTGAGGCAAGCGGGAGAAGGAGAGACCCAGTACTTC
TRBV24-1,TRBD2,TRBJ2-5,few,CATSDPLAVGETQYF,TGTGCCACCAGTGACCCTCTAGCGGTGGGAGAGACCCAGTACTTC
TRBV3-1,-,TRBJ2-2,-,CASSREPPWTGELFF,TGTGCCAGCAGCCGGGAGCCCCCGTGGACCGGGGAGCTGTTTTTT
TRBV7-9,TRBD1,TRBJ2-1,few,CASSFAFPRQGSNLDEQFF,TGTGCCAGCAGTTTTGCTTTCCCCCGACAGGGGTCAAACCTTGATGAGCAGTTCTTC
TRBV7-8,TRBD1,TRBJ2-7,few,CASRPKGQYFEQYF,TGTGCCAGCAGGCCAAAGGGACAGTACTTCGAGCAGTACTTC
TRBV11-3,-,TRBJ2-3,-,CASSLGGGAGTDTQYF,TGTGCCAGCAGCCTTGGGGGAGGCGCTGGAACAGATACGCAGTATTTT
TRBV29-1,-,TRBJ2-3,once,CSVERLGSQYF,TGCAGCGTTGAACGACTAGGTTCGCAGTATTTT
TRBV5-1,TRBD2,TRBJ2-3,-,CASSLSSCGSSDTQYF,TGCGCCAGCAGCTTGTCTAGTTGCGGGAGCTCAGATACGCAGTATTTT
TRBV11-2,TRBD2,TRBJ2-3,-,CASSLWRSSGRASDTQYF,TGTGCCAGCAGCTTGTGGCGCTCTAGCGGGAGGGCCTCAGATACGCAGTATTTT
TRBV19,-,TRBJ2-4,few,CASSIAPDSVVGF,TGTGCCAGTAGTATAGCCCCAGACAGCGTCGTAGGGTTC
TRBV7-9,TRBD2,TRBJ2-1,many,CASSLGLAGLNEQFF,TGTGCCAGCAGCTTAGGACTAGCGGGCCTCAATGAGCAGTTCTTC
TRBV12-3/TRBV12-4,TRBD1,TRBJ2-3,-,CASSPTGDWSDTQYF,TGTGCCAGCAGTCCTACAGGGGATTGGTCAGATACGCAGTATTTT
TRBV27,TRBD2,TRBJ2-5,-,CASSFGTFGGETQYF,TGTGCCAGCAGTTTCGGGACGTTCGGGGGGGAGACCCAGTACTTC
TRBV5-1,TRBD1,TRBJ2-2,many,CASSLGTGNTGELFF,TGTGCCAGCAGCTTAGGGACAGGGAACACCGGGGAGCTGTTTTTT
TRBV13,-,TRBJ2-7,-,CASSLAGTFQLYEQYF,TGTGCCAGCAGCTTAGCCGGGACTTTTCAATTATACGAGCAGTACTTC
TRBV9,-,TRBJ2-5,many,CASSVSGRETQYF,TGTGCCAGCAGCGTATCGGGGAGGGAGACCCAGTACTTC
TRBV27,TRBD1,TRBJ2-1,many,CASRPGGARLYNEQFF,TGTGCCAGCAGACCAGGGGGAGCCCGGTTATACAATGAGCAGTTCTTC
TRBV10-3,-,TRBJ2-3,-,CAISAGFGTDTQYF,TGTGCCATCAGTGCGGGGTTCGGCACAGATACGCAGTATTTT
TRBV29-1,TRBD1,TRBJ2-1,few,CSVEGARDRYNEQFF,TGCAGCGTTGAGGGGGCCCGGGACAGATACAATGAGCAGTTCTTC